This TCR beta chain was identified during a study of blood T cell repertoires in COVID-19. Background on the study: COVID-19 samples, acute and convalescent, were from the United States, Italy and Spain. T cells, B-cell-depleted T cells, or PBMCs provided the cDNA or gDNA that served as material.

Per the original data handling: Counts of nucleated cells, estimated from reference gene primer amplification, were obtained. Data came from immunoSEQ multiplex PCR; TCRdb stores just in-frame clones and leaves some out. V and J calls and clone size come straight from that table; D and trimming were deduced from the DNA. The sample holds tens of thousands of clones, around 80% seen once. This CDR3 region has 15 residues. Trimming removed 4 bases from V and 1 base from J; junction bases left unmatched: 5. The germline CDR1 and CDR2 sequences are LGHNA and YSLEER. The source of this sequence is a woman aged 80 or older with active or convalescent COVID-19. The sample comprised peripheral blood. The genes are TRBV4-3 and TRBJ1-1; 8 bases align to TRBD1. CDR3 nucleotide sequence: TGCGCCAGCAGCCCCCAGACAGGGGCGAACACTGAAGCTTTCTTT. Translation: CASSPQTGANTEAFF.